Below, 16 T cell receptor beta chains from the same sample are listed, as sequenced in a study of spatial heterogeneity in lung cancer. Whole-study findings and limits: Tumor mutation count correlated with how many alpha and beta TCRs expanded intratumorally.

The time point denotes: sample taken at primary tumor resection. Antigens of these TCRs are unknown. From the 5' RACE reads, TCRdb called clonotypes with MiXCR, one entry per CDR3 protein. The sample lists about 2,800 distinct CDR3 sequences, less than 14% occurring once. The sequenced sample was lung tumor tissue, obtained at surgery. The receptors stem from a male donor with early-stage non-small cell lung cancer.

By its share, this clonotype is medium-sized. With the library built for alpha chains, this beta chain is off target and its frequency is not meaningful. The rearrangement links TRBV27 to TRBJ1-1; D is uncertain. Germline CDR1 is MNHEY and CDR2 is SMNVEV (reference sequence). V lost 6 bases, J lost 8 bases, and 16 bases lay in between. This CDR3 spans 13 amino acids. CDR3 protein: CASSLTGQSEAFF. DNA of the CDR3: TGTGCCAGCAGCCTGACCGGGCAGTCCGAAGCTTTCTTT.

By frequency in the sample, this clonotype is medium-sized. Found in a library prepared for alpha chains, this beta chain is an off-target read, and its abundance has little meaning. The rearrangement joins TRBV25-1 to TRBJ1-2, with D uncertain. Germline V lookup: CDR1 MGHDK, CDR2 SYGVNS. V dropped 8 bases and J dropped 6 bases, with 13 bases sitting between them. The CDR3 covers 12 residues. CDR3 nucleotide sequence: TGTGCCAGCGGGATTGAGACGGATGGCTACACCTTC. Its translation is CASGIETDGYTF.

Remarks on this clonotype: A much more abundant neighbour one base away suggests this may be a read error. Within a library made for alpha chains, this beta chain is off target, and its count is uninformative. V and J are TRBV20-1 and TRBJ1-5; tentatively, D is TRBD1 (5 bases). CDR3 size: 15 residues. Germline V lookup: CDR1 DFQATT, CDR2 SNEGSKA (reference sequence). CDR3 protein: CSARMAGISNHPQHF. The CDR3 coding sequence is TGCAGTGCTAGAATGGCAGGGATAAGCAATCATCCCCAGCATTTT.

On this clonotype itself: Since it is a stray read in a library aimed at alpha chains, this beta chain has a size that is not meaningful. V and J are TRBV7-9 and TRBJ1-3; unclear D gene. The CDR3 extends over 14 amino acids. The V end lost 7 bases, the J end lost 1 base, and 11 bases lay between the germline ends. In germline, CDR1 is SEHNR, CDR2 FQNEAQ (reference sequence). The CDR3 loop reads CASTISDSGNTIYF. The CDR3 region has the DNA TGTGCCAGCACCATCAGTGATTCTGGAAACACCATATATTTT.

This clonotype is judged medium-sized (0.01 to 0.1%). The library was built for alpha chains, so this beta chain is an off-target read and its size means little. The chain is built from TRBV6-5 and TRBJ1-1; D remains unclear. Trimming pared 2 bases from V and 0 bases from J, leaving 13 bases between. CDR1 and CDR2 from the germline V gene are MNHEY and SVGAGI. The CDR3 spans 16 residues. CDR3 sequence: CASSYAVLAVNTEAFF. The CDR3 DNA reads TGTGCCAGCAGTTACGCGGTTTTAGCTGTGAACACTGAAGCTTTCTTT.

This clonotype is classed as medium-sized. This beta chain came through as a stray read in a library set up for alpha chains, and its size says little. V is TRBV30 and J is TRBJ2-5; the match to TRBD2 covers 8 bases. CDR3 length: 14 amino acids. With V trimmed by 2 bases and J by 4 bases, 6 bases remained unmatched. CDR1 and CDR2 (germline): GTSNPN, SVGIG (reference sequence). The CDR3 DNA sequence: TGTGCCTGGAGTCCGGGGGGGTCCCCAGAGACCCAGTACTTC. It yields the protein CAWSPGGSPETQYF.

This clonotype rates as medium-sized (0.01 to 0.1%). A library made for alpha chains picked up this beta chain off target, so its size means little. V and J are TRBV9 and TRBJ1-6; possible D gene TRBD1, 6 bases. This CDR3 contains 17 residues. Germline CDR1 is SGDLS and CDR2 is YYNGEE. Trimming shortened V by 0 bases and J by 3 bases, and 13 bases separated the two germline ends. DNA of the CDR3: TGTGCCAGCAGCGTAGCGGCAGGGGCAATCTATAATTCACCCCTCCACTTT. This sequence encodes CASSVAAGAIYNSPLHF.

About this clonotype itself: Since the library was made to target alpha chains, this beta chain is a stray read and its abundance is not meaningful. The chain is built from TRBV27 and TRBJ2-7; D is unclear. With 0 bases removed from V and 2 bases from J, the gap between germline ends came to 14 bases. Germline V gene lookup returns CDR1 MNHEY and CDR2 SMNVEV (reference sequence). This CDR3 has 16 amino acids. CDR3 sequence reads: CASSLSSGSSPYEQYF. As DNA, the CDR3 is TGTGCCAGCAGTTTATCGAGTGGGTCTAGTCCCTACGAGCAGTACTTC.

Within the sample, this clonotype is medium-sized (0.01 to 0.1%). The library was built for alpha chains, so this beta chain is an off-target read and its size means little. This rearrangement joins TRBV28 to TRBJ2-7; TRBD1 or TRBD2 may be the D gene (7 bases each). Germline CDR1 reads MDHEN; CDR2 reads SYDVKM. This CDR3 has 16 amino acids. V lost 4 bases and J lost 1, with 17 bases in between. The CDR3 is CASSSEPRGGSYEQYF. CDR3 in DNA: TGTGCCAGCAGTTCCGAGCCCAGGGGGGGGTCCTACGAGCAGTACTTC.

In its sample, this clonotype is medium-sized. Being off target in a library aimed at alpha chains, this beta chain has a size of little meaning. V gene TRBV6-5 combines with J gene TRBJ2-3, with 7 bases that match TRBD1. Germline CDR1 and CDR2: MNHEY and SVGAGI. The CDR3 covers 14 residues. V lost 5 bases and J lost 3; bases outside the gene matches: 5. The CDR3, as DNA: TGTGCCAGCAGTCTACAACAGGGGACAGATACGCAGTATTTT. Translated: CASSLQQGTDTQYF.

This clonotype is medium-sized (0.01 to 0.1%) within its sample. This beta chain appears as a stray read in a library generated for alpha chains; its size is not informative. V gene TRBV5-1 combines with J gene TRBJ2-3; 7 bases map to TRBD2. Germline CDR1 reads SGHRS; CDR2 reads YFSETQ. After removal of 4 bases from V and 3 bases from J, the junction contained 8 bases not matched to a gene. The CDR3 is made up of 15 amino acids. CDR3: CASSTERGRTDTQYF. The CDR3 DNA reads TGCGCCAGCAGCACCGAGCGGGGTAGGACAGATACGCAGTATTTT.

This clonotype is labeled as medium-sized (0.01 to 0.1%). This beta chain is an unintended read in a library built for alpha chains; its size means little. The rearrangement joins TRBV18 to TRBJ1-6; D is perhaps TRBD1 (5 bases). Germline assignment: CDR1 KGHSH and CDR2 LQKENI. This CDR3 has 14 residues. The V end was cut by 3 bases, the J end by 15 bases, with 18 bases between. For the CDR3, the DNA is TGTGCCAGCTCACCCGGGACGGCCGAGGAGAACCTCCACTTT. Translating it yields CASSPGTAEENLHF.

By share, this clonotype ranks as medium-sized. Found in a library prepared for alpha chains, this beta chain is an off-target read, and its abundance has little meaning. This chain uses TRBV28 with TRBJ2-7; 9 bases match TRBD2. CDR1 is MDHEN, CDR2 SYDVKM, per germline. With V trimmed by 10 bases and J by 5 bases, 18 bases remained unmatched. The CDR3 runs 16 residues. In DNA, the CDR3 is TGTGCCACCATGACAGTTCTAGCGGGATTGGTCGACGAGCAGTACTTC. This gives the protein CATMTVLAGLVDEQYF.

This clonotype is classed as medium-sized. The size of this beta chain means little, since it is a stray read in a library made for alpha chains. This chain joins TRBV4-3 and TRBJ1-6; 11 nucleotides match TRBD1. This CDR3 comprises 16 residues. Germline CDR1 and CDR2: LGHNA and YSLEER. After removal of 0 bases from V and 9 bases from J, the junction contained 4 bases not matched to a gene. The CDR3 protein is CASSQEAGTGGSPLHF. The CDR3 region has the DNA TGCGCCAGCAGCCAAGAGGCCGGGACAGGGGGTTCACCCCTCCACTTT.

In its sample, this clonotype was seen many times. This beta chain was picked up by a library intended for alpha chains and is off target, so its count carries little meaning. This chain links TRBV14 with TRBJ2-5; D not resolved. Germline V gene lookup returns CDR1 SGHDN and CDR2 FVKESK. The CDR3 length is 13 residues. V was cut by 1 base and J by 1 base, with 4 bases left in between. CDR3 in DNA: TGTGCCAGCAGCCAAGCCCCCCAAGAGACCCAGTACTTC. Its translation is CASSQAPQETQYF. Full variable domain (outside the CDR3, taken from reference TRBV14 and TRBJ2-5): EAGVTQFPSHSVIEKGQTVTLRCDPISGHDNLYWYRRVMGKEIKFLLHFVKESKQDESGMPNNRFLAERTGGTYSTLKVQPAELEDSGVYFCASSQAPQETQYFGPGTRLLVL.

This clonotype counts as medium-sized (0.01 to 0.1%). This beta chain came through as a stray read in a library set up for alpha chains, and its size says little. The chain links TRBV5-1 to TRBJ2-2; 9 bases agree with TRBD1. The CDR3 has 17 amino acids. V lost 3 bases and J lost 6; bases outside the gene matches: 12. Germline V gene data show CDR1 as SGHRS and CDR2 as YFSETQ. The CDR3 DNA is TGCGCCAGCAGCTCAAACCCCGGGACAGGGCATTCCGGGGAGCTGTTTTTT. This gives the protein CASSSNPGTGHSGELFF.